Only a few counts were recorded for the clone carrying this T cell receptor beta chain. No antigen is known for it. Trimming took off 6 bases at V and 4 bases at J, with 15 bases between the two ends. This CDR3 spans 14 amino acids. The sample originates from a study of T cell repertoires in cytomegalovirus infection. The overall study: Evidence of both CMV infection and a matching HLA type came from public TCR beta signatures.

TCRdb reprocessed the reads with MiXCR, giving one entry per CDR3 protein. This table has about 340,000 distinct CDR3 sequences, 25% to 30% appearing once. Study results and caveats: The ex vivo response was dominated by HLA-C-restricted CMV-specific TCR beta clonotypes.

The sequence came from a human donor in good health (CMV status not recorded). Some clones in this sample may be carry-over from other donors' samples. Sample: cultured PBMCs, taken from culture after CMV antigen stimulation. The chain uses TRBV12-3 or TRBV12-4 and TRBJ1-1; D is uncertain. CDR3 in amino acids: CASSPTVYLTEAFF. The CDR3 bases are TGTGCCAGCAGCCCTACAGTCTACCTCACTGAAGCTTTCTTT.